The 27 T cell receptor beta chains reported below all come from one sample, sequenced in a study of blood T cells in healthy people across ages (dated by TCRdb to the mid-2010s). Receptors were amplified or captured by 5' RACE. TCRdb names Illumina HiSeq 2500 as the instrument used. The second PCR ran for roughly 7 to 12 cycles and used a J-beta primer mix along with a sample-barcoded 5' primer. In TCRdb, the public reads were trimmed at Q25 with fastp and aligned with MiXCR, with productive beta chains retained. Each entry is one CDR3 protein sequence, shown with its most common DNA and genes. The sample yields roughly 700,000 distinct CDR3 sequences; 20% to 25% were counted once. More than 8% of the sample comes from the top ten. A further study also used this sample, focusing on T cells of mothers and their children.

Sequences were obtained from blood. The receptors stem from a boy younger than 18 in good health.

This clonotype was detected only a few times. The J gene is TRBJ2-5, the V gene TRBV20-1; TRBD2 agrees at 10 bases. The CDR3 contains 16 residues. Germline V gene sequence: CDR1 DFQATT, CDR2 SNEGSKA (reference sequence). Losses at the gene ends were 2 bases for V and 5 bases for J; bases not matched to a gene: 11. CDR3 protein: CSARYSAGGFLETQYF. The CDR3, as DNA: TGCAGTGCTAGATATTCAGCGGGAGGGTTTCTCGAGACCCAGTACTTC.

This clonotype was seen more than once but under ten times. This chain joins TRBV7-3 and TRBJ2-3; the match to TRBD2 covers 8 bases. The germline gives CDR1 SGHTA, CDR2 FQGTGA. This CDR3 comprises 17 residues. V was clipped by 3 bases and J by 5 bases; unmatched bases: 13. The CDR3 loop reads CASSLGRDPRGGDTQYF. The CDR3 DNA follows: TGTGCCAGCAGCTTGGGGAGGGACCCCCGGGGGGGAGATACGCAGTATTTT.

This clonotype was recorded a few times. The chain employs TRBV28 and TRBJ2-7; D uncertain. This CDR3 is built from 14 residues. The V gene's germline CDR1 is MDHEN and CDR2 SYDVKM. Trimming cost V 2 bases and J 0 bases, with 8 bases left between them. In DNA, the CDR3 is TGTGCCAGCAGTTTAGCTTTAAGCTCCTACGAGCAGTACTTC. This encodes CASSLALSSYEQYF.

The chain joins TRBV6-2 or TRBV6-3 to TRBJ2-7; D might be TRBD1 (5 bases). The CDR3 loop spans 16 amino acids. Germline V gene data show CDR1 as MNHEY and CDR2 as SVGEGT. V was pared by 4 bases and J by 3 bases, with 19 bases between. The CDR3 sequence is CASSFSLTEPVYEQYF. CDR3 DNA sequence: TGTGCCAGCAGTTTCTCTTTGACAGAGCCCGTCTACGAGCAGTACTTC.

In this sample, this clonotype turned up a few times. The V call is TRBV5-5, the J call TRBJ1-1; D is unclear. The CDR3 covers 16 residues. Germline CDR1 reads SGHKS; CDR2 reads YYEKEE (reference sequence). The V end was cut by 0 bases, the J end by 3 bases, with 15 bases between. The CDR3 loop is CASSLERGYGYTEAFF. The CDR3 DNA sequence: TGTGCCAGCAGCTTGGAGAGAGGGTATGGCTACACTGAAGCTTTCTTT.

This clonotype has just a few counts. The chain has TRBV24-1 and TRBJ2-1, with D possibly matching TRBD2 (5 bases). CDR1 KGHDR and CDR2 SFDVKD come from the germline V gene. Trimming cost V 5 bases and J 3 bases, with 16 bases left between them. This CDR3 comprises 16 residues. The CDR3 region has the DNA TGTGCCACCAGTGGAAACTTAGCGACCCGCTACAATGAGCAGTTCTTC. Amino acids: CATSGNLATRYNEQFF.

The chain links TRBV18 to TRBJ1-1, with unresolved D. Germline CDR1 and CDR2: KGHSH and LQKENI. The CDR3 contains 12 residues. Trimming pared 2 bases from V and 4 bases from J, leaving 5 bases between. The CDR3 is CASSPGITEAFF. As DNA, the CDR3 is TGTGCCAGCTCACCAGGAATCACTGAAGCTTTCTTT.

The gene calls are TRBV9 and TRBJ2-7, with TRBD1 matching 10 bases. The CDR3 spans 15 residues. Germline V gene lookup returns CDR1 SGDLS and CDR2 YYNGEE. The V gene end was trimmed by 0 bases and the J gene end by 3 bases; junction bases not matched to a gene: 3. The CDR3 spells CASSVGGTGVYEQYF. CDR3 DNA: TGTGCCAGCAGCGTAGGAGGGACAGGGGTCTACGAGCAGTACTTC.

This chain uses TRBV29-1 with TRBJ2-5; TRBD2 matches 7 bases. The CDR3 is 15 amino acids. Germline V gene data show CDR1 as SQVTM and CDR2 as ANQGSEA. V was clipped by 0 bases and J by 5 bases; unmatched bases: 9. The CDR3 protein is CSVEERESLEETQYF. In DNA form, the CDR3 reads TGCAGCGTTGAAGAGCGGGAGAGTCTGGAGGAGACCCAGTACTTC.

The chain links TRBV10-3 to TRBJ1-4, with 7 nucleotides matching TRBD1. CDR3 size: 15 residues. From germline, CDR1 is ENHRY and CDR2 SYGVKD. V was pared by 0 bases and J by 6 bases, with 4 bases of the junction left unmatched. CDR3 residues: CAISESRGRDEKLFF. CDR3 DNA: TGTGCCATCAGTGAGTCCAGGGGGAGAGATGAAAAACTGTTTTTT.

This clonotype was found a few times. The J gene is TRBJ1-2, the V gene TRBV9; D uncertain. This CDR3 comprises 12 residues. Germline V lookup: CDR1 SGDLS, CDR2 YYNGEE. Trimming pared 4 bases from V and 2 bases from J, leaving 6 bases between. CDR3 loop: CASSTVNYGYTF. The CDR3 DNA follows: TGTGCCAGCAGCACGGTCAACTATGGCTACACCTTC.

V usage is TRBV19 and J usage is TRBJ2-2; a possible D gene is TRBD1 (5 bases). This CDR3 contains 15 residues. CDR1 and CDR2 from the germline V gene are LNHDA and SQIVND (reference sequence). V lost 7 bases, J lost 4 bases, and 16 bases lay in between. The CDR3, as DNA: TGTGCCAGTATCTCAGGGCGTCGATTCACCGGGGAGCTGTTTTTT. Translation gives CASISGRRFTGELFF.

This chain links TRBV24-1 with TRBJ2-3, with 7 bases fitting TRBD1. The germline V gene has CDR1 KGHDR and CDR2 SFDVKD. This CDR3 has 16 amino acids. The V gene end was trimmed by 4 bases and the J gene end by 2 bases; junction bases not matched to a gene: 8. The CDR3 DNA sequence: TGTGCCACCAGTGACCAAGGACAGGAATACACAGATACGCAGTATTTT. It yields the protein CATSDQGQEYTDTQYF.

The CDR3 DNA reads as TGCAGCGTTGAAGGGCTAGCGGGAGGTAGGGGGACAGATACGCAGTATTTT. This codes for CSVEGLAGGRGTDTQYF. This chain uses TRBV29-1 with TRBJ2-3; 11 bases fit TRBD2. This CDR3 spans 17 amino acids. Germline trimming cut 1 base from V and 3 bases from J; bases unmatched to any gene: 9. Per the germline V gene, CDR1 is SQVTM and CDR2 is ANQGSEA.

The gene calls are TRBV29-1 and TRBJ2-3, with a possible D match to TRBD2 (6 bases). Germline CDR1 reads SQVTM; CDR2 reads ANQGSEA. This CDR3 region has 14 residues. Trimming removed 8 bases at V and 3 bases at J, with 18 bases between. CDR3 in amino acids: CSSDGGLRTDTQYF. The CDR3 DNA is TGCAGCTCCGACGGGGGACTCCGAACAGATACGCAGTATTTT.

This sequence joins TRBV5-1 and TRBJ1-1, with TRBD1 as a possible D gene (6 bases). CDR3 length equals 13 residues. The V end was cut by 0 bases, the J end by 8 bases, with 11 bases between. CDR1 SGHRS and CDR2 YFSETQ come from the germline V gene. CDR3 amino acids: CASSLADRSEAFF. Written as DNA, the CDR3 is TGCGCCAGCAGCTTGGCCGACAGGTCCGAAGCTTTCTTT.

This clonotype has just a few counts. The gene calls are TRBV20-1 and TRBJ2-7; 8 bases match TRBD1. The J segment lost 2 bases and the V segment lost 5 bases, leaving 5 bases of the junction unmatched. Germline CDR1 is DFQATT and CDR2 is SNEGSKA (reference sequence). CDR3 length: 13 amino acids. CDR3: CSASDREAYEQYF. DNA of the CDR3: TGCAGTGCTTCGGACAGGGAGGCCTACGAGCAGTACTTC.

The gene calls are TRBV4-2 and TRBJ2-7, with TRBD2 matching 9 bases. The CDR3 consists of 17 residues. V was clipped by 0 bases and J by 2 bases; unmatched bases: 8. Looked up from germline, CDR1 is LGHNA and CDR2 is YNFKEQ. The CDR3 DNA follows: TGTGCCAGCAGCCAAGATTTGTCTAGCGGGAAAACCTACGAGCAGTACTTC. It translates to CASSQDLSSGKTYEQYF.

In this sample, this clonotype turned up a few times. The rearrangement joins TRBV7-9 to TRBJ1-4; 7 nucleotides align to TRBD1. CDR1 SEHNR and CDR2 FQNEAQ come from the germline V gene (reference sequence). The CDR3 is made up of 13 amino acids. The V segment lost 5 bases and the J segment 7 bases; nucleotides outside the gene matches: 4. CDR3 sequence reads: CASSDGQVEKLFF. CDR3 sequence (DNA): TGTGCCAGCAGCGATGGACAGGTTGAAAAACTGTTTTTT.

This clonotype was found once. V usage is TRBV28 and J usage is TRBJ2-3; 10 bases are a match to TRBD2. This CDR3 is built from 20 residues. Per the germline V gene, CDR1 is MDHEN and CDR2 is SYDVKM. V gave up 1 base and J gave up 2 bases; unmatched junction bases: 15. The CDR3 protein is CASSLFVGLAGVSPTDTQYF. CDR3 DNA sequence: TGTGCCAGCAGTTTATTTGTAGGGCTAGCGGGAGTGAGCCCCACAGATACGCAGTATTTT.

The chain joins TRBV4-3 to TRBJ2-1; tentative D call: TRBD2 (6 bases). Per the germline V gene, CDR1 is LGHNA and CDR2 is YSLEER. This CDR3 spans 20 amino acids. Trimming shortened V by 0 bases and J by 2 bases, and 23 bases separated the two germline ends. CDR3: CASSQDGGKGSGEPYNEQFF. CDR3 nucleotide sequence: TGCGCCAGCAGCCAAGACGGTGGGAAGGGTAGCGGTGAACCCTACAATGAGCAGTTCTTC.

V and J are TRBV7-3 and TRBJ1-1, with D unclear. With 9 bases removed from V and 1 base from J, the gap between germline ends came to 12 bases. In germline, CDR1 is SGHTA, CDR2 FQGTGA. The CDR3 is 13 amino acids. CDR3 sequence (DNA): TGTGCCAGTGGCATATCAGAGAACACTGAAGCTTTCTTT. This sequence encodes CASGISENTEAFF.

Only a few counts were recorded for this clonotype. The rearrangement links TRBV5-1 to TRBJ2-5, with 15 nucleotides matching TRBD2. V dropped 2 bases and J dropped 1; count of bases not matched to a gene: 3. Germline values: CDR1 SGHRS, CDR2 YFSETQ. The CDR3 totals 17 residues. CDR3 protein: CASSLGLAGGAQETQYF. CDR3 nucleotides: TGCGCCAGCAGCTTAGGACTAGCGGGAGGGGCCCAAGAGACCCAGTACTTC.

The CDR3 region has the DNA TGTGCCAGCAGCGTAGGTGGGGAGCCAGATACGCAGTATTTT. Its protein product is CASSVGGEPDTQYF. The V and J genes are TRBV9 and TRBJ2-3; TRBD2 might be the D (5 bases). V dropped 0 bases and J dropped 4 bases, with 9 bases sitting between them. This CDR3 is 14 amino acids long. Germline V gives CDR1 SGDLS, CDR2 YYNGEE.

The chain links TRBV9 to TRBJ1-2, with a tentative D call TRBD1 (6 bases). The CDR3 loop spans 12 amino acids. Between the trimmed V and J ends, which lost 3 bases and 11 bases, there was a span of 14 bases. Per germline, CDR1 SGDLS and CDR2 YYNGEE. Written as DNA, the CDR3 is TGTGCCAGCAGCGGAAACAGGGACTGGTACACCTTC. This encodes CASSGNRDWYTF.

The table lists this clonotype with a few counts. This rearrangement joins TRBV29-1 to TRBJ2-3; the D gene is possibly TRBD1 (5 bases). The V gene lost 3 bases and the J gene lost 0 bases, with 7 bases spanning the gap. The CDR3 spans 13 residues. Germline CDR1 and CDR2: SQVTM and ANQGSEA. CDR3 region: CSVDWGSTDTQYF. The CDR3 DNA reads TGCAGCGTTGATTGGGGCAGCACAGATACGCAGTATTTT.

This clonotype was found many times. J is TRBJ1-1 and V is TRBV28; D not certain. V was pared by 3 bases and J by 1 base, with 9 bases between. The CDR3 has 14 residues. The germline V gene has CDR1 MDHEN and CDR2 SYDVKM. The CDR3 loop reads CASSFTGKNTEAFF. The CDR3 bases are TGTGCCAGCAGTTTTACGGGGAAGAACACTGAAGCTTTCTTT.